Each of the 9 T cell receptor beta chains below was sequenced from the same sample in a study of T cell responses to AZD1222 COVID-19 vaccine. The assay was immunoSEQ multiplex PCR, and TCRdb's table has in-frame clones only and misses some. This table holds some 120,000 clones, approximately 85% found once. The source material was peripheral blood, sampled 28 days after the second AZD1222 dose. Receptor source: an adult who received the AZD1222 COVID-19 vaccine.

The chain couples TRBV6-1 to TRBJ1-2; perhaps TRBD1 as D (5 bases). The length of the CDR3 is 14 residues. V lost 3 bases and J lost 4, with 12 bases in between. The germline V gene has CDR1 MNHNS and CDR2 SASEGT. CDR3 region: CASSEGTMGYGYTF. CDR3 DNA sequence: TGTGCCAGCAGTGAGGGGACGATGGGCTATGGCTACACCTTC.

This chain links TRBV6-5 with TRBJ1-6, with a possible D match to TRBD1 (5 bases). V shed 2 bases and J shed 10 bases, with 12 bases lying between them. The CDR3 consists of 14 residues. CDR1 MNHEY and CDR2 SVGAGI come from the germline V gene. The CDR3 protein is CASSYAAGTSPLHF. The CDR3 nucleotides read TGTGCCAGCAGTTACGCCGCGGGGACCTCACCCCTCCACTTT.

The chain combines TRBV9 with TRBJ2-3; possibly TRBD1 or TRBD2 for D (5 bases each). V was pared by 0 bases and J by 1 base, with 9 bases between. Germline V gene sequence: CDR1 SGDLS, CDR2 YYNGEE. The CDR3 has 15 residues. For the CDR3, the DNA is TGTGCCAGCAGCGTAGCCGGGGCCCGCACAGATACGCAGTATTTT. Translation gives CASSVAGARTDTQYF.

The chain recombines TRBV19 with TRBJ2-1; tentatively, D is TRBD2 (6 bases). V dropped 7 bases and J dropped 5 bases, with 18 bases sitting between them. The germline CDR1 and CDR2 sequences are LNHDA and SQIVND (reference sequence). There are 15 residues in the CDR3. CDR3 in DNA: TGTGCCAGTACTCCGCAGATAGCGGCAAACAATGAGCAGTTCTTC. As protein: CASTPQIAANNEQFF.

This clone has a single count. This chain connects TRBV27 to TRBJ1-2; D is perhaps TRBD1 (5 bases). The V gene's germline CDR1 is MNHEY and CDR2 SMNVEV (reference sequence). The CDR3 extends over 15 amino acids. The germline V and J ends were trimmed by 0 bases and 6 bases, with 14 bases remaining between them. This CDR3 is CASSLSRGGADGYTF. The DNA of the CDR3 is TGTGCCAGCAGTTTATCCCGGGGTGGGGCAGATGGCTACACCTTC.

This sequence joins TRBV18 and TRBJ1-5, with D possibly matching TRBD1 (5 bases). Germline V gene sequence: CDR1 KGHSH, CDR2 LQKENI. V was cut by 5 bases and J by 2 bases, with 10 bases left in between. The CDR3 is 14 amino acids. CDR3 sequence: CASSAQGGNQPQHF. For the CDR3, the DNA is TGTGCCAGCTCAGCCCAGGGAGGCAATCAGCCCCAGCATTTT.

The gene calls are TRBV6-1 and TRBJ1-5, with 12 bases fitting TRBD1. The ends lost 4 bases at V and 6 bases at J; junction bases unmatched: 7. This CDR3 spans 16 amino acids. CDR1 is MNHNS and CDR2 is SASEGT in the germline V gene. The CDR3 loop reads CASSGPGTGGFQPQHF. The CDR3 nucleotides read TGTGCCAGCAGTGGCCCCGGGACAGGGGGCTTTCAGCCCCAGCATTTT.

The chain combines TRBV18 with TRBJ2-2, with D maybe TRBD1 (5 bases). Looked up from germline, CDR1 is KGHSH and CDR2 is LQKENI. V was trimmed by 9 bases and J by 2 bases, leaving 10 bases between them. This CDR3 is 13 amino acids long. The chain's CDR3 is CASRQLNTGELFF. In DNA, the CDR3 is TGTGCCAGTAGACAGCTCAACACCGGGGAGCTGTTTTTT.

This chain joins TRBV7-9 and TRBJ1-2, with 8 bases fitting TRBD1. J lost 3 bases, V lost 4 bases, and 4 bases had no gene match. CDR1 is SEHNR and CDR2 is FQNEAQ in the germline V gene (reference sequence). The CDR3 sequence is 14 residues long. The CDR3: CASSSPTGDYGYTF. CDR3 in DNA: TGTGCCAGCAGCTCCCCGACAGGGGACTATGGCTACACCTTC.